This is a list of T cell receptor beta chains from one sample in a study of blood T cell repertoires in COVID-19. TCRdb's table, derived via immunoSEQ multiplex PCR, lists solely in-frame clones and lacks some. The sample lists about 200,000 clones, about 86% occurring once. Sequencing was done on a sample of PBMCs or T cells enriched from blood (not recorded which). These receptors all come from a man in his forties who had recovered from COVID-19. Both conserved end residues are part of each CDR3. Not all rows give a size; the values are once, few, many and, for expanded clones, a class.

TRBJ1-5 | - | 12 | TRBV29-1 | CSVGQGFQPQHF
TRBJ1-5 | - | 15 | TRBV2 | CASTGGQGRDGPQHF
TRBJ1-1 | - | 14 | TRBV2 | CASRETGTITEAFF
TRBJ1-4 | - | 15 | TRBV15 | CATSRDRGLGEKLFF
TRBJ1-4 | - | 13 | TRBV2 | CASSEQDYEKLFF
TRBJ1-3 | - | 14 | TRBV29-1 | CSVERQVAGNTIYF
TRBJ1-5 | - | 16 | TRBV24-1 | CATSDPGSGGNQPQHF
TRBJ1-2 | - | 14 | TRBV29-1 | CSVEAAGPVDGYTF
TRBJ2-5 | - | 13 | TRBV6-5 | CAIQQGVGETQYF
TRBJ2-7 | - | 14 | TRBV5-1 | CASSLGAGPYEQYF
TRBJ1-1 | - | 16 | TRBV7-9 | CASSLGAGRRNTEAFF
TRBJ1-5 | - | 16 | TRBV7-2 | CASSLEAAWGNQPQHF
TRBJ1-2 | - | 15 | TRBV2 | CASSERQGESYGYTF
TRBJ2-1 | - | 15 | TRBV12-5 | CASGLVQGVFLEQFF
TRBJ1-2 | - | 14 | TRBV5-1 | CASSWDRVEDGYTF
TRBJ2-7 | - | 16 | TRBV3-1/TRBV3-2 | CASSPTLARGGYEQYF
TRBJ2-3 | - | 13 | TRBV10-3 | CAVGGRSTDTQYF
TRBJ2-7 | - | 12 | TRBV2 | CASNEQNYEQYF
TRBJ2-5 | - | 13 | TRBV28 | CASSNRELETQYF
TRBJ1-5 | - | 15 | TRBV27 | CASKLGTASNQPQHF
TRBJ2-3 | - | 18 | TRBV1 | CTSSHHRRTGGNTDTQYF
TRBJ2-1 | - | 14 | TRBV4-1 | CASSQDAGKTEQFF
TRBJ1-2 | - | 12 | TRBV30 | CAWTGSLYGYTF
TRBJ1-1 | - | 14 | TRBV11-2 | CASSYQQGGTEAFF
TRBJ2-2 | - | 15 | TRBV4-1 | CASSLIGGNTGELFF
TRBJ1-4 | - | 17 | TRBV4-3 | CASSQEIGASTNEKLFF
TRBJ2-4 | once | 15 | TRBV5-4 | CASSFGGVGGNIQYF
TRBJ1-2 | - | 13 | TRBV28 | CASSFSLRNGYTF
TRBJ1-6 | - | 15 | TRBV6-2/TRBV6-3 | CASSLNRGRNSPLHF
TRBJ2-2 | - | 16 | TRBV5-1 | CASSLLQGPNTGELFF
TRBJ2-1 | few | 15 | TRBV4-2 | CASSQGDSPYNEQFF
TRBJ1-5 | - | 15 | TRBV28 | CASSGTAGSNQPQHF
TRBJ1-1 | - | 14 | TRBV5-1 | CASSELSGGTEAFF
TRBJ2-7 | - | 14 | TRBV5-1 | CASSLLQGPDEQYF
TRBJ1-1 | - | 12 | TRBV6-5 | CASSTGQSEAFF
TRBJ1-4 | - | 16 | TRBV9 | CASSALTGRTNEKLFF
TRBJ1-3 | - | 15 | TRBV5-8 | CASSLEGGPGNTIYF
TRBJ2-7 | - | 15 | TRBV4-1 | CASSQPGTGSYEQYF
TRBJ1-3 | - | 15 | TRBV4-1 | CASSRQGSSGNTIYF
TRBJ1-3 | - | 16 | TRBV2 | CASSVNRVGAGNTIYF
TRBJ1-2 | once | 14 | TRBV28 | CASSLNRELFRYTF
TRBJ1-1 | - | 11 | TRBV29-1 | CSVQHITEAFF
TRBJ2-2 | - | 16 | TRBV30 | CAWSVVPYRGTGELFF